A few counts support the clone carrying this T cell receptor (beta chain). CDR1 is SGHRS, CDR2 YFSETQ, per germline. The V and J ends lost 7 bases and 3 bases respectively, with 13 bases between them. This CDR3 has 13 residues. The second PCR ran roughly 6 to 12 cycles with a sample-barcoded 5' primer and J-beta primers. TCRdb re-derived calls from the 5' RACE reads in MiXCR, one entry per CDR3 protein. The sample has hundreds of thousands of distinct CDR3 sequences; about 26% are singletons. This entry comes from a study of blood T cells in healthy people across ages. The same sample was also studied in work on T cells of mothers and their children.

The sequence derives from a boy aged 5-17 years in good health. Specimen: blood. V and J are TRBV5-1 and TRBJ2-5; D may correspond to TRBD1 or TRBD2 (5 bases each). In DNA, the CDR3 is TGCGCCAGCGGGGACGGATCAGAAGAGACCCAGTACTTC. It codes for CASGDGSEETQYF.